These 31 T cell receptor beta chains were all obtained from the same sample, sequenced in a study of siplizumab effects on memory and regulatory T cells. TCRdb's copy holds only in-frame clones and misses some; the assay was immunoSEQ multiplex PCR. Here the sample spans some 100,000 clones, roughly 96% being singletons. The sequenced sample was naive CD4+ T cells sorted from blood. Every receptor here comes from a human donor in good health.

This rearrangement joins TRBV7-3 to TRBJ2-5, with no clear D. V gave up 1 base and J gave up 1 base, with 10 bases separating them. This CDR3 contains 15 residues. Germline CDR1 is SGHTA and CDR2 is FQGTGA. CDR3 loop: CASSLSGVPQETQYF. Here the CDR3 DNA reads TGTGCCAGCAGCTTAAGTGGAGTCCCCCAAGAGACCCAGTACTTC.

V gene TRBV19 combines with J gene TRBJ1-5; tentatively, D is TRBD1 (6 bases). Germline V gene lookup returns CDR1 LNHDA and CDR2 SQIVND (reference sequence). The CDR3 totals 14 residues. Trimming pared 7 bases from V and 7 bases from J, leaving 17 bases between. In DNA, the CDR3 is TGTGCCAGTACCCACTACACGGGGGGCCAGCCCCAGCATTTT. Translated, it gives CASTHYTGGQPQHF.

The chain is built from TRBV10-3 and TRBJ2-1; 9 bases map to TRBD2. The CDR3 extends over 14 amino acids. V was clipped by 2 bases and J by 8 bases; unmatched bases: 4. Germline V CDR1 and CDR2: ENHRY, SYGVKD. CDR3 nucleotide sequence: TGTGCCATCAGTGAGGCGGGGGGGCTGGATGAGCAGTTCTTC. It translates to CAISEAGGLDEQFF.

The gene calls are TRBV25-1 and TRBJ1-2; 12 positions agree with TRBD1. The CDR3 contains 14 residues. CDR1 is MGHDK, CDR2 SYGVNS, per germline. Trimming removed 6 bases from V and 7 bases from J; junction bases left unmatched: 6. The CDR3 bases are TGTGCCAGCAGGGGACAGGGGGCTTCAGGTGGCTACACCTTC. This gives the protein CASRGQGASGGYTF.

The chain employs TRBV5-4 and TRBJ2-5; TRBD2 agrees at 11 bases. The germline V gene encodes CDR1 SGHNT and CDR2 YYREEE (reference sequence). CDR3 size: 16 residues. J gave up 2 bases and V 4 bases, and 7 bases lay outside the gene matches. CDR3 sequence reads: CASSRPGLAAQETQYF. CDR3 sequence (DNA): TGTGCCAGCAGCCGTCCGGGACTAGCGGCTCAAGAGACCCAGTACTTC.

The rearrangement joins TRBV29-1 to TRBJ2-1, with 8 bases identical to TRBD1. The CDR3 has 14 amino acids. J was trimmed by 8 bases and V by 0 bases; bases with no gene match: 6. Looked up from germline, CDR1 is SQVTM and CDR2 is ANQGSEA. The CDR3 spells CSVEDVTGAHEQFF. The CDR3 nucleotides are TGCAGCGTTGAAGACGTGACAGGGGCCCATGAGCAGTTCTTC.

This clone occurred once. This sequence joins TRBV27 and TRBJ2-1; D might be TRBD1 (5 bases). The CDR3 is made up of 15 amino acids. The V end was cut by 4 bases, the J end by 8 bases, with 18 bases between. From germline, CDR1 is MNHEY and CDR2 SMNVEV (reference sequence). The CDR3 loop reads CASSSDIKPRHEQFF. The CDR3, as DNA: TGTGCCAGCAGTTCGGACATCAAACCACGCCATGAGCAGTTCTTC.

The genes are TRBV11-2 and TRBJ2-7; D is unclear. Per germline, CDR1 SGHAT and CDR2 FQNNGV. V lost 5 bases, J lost 3 bases, and 11 bases lay in between. This CDR3 has 13 residues. The CDR3 nucleotides are TGTGCCAGCAGCCGGATTCCCGACTACGAGCAGTACTTC. Translating gives CASSRIPDYEQYF.

This rearrangement joins TRBV19 to TRBJ1-1, with a weak D call TRBD1 (5 bases). V lost 11 bases and J 3 bases, leaving 13 bases between the germline ends. Germline CDR1 and CDR2: LNHDA and SQIVND (reference sequence). The CDR3 loop spans 12 amino acids. The CDR3, as DNA: TGTGCCTCCACCGAGGGGCACACTGAAGCTTTCTTT. Its translation: CASTEGHTEAFF. The full variable domain, with the rest looked up from reference TRBV19 and TRBJ1-1, is DGGITQSPKYLFRKEGQNVTLSCEQNLNHDAMYWYRQDPGQGLRLIYYSQIVNDFQKGDIAEGYSVSREKKESFPLTVTSAQKNPTAFYLCASTEGHTEAFFGQGTRLTVV.

The rearrangement uses TRBV7-3 and TRBJ2-6; D call uncertain. This CDR3 contains 17 residues. V gave up 2 bases and J gave up 4 bases, with 15 bases separating them. Germline V gives CDR1 SGHTA, CDR2 FQGTGA. The CDR3 DNA sequence: TGTGCCAGCAGCTTATCCAGTACTCAATCGGGGGCCAACGTCCTGACTTTC. This translates into CASSLSSTQSGANVLTF.

The chain joins TRBV6-1 to TRBJ1-2, with D possibly being TRBD1 (5 bases). Trimming left V 8 bases short and J 7 bases short, with 17 bases between. Germline CDR1 reads MNHNS; CDR2 reads SASEGT. The CDR3 is 13 residues long. CDR3 DNA: TGTGCCAGCCGGGACCTGGGGCGTCTTGGCTACACCTTC. Translating gives CASRDLGRLGYTF.

V usage is TRBV28 and J usage is TRBJ1-2; D possibly corresponds to TRBD1 (5 bases). The germline CDR1 and CDR2 sequences are MDHEN and SYDVKM. The CDR3 has 14 amino acids. Trimming took 7 bases from V and 5 from J, leaving 17 bases between them. CDR3 bases: TGTGCCAGCACCTCCGGGACTCAGAATTATGGCTACACCTTC. It specifies CASTSGTQNYGYTF.

This rearrangement joins TRBV20-1 to TRBJ2-3; 7 bases line up with TRBD2. This CDR3 is built from 11 residues. J lost 6 bases, V lost 6 bases, and 3 bases had no gene match. Germline V CDR1 and CDR2: DFQATT, SNEGSKA (reference sequence). In DNA form, the CDR3 reads TGCAGTGCCGTGCGGGGGGATACGCAGTATTTT. Translation: CSAVRGDTQYF.

This clone came up a few times. The V call is TRBV7-2, the J call TRBJ1-5, with D uncertain. Germline V gene lookup returns CDR1 SGHTA and CDR2 FQGNSA. The CDR3 is 14 residues long. V shed 1 base and J shed 4 bases, with 8 bases lying between them. The CDR3 DNA reads as TGTGCCAGCAGCTTAGTGGCAGATAATCAGCCCCAGCATTTT. Its protein product is CASSLVADNQPQHF.

The chain couples TRBV2 to TRBJ1-2; possible D gene TRBD1, 6 bases. Germline-derived CDR1 and CDR2 are SNHLY and FYNNEI. Trimming shortened V by 4 bases and J by 4 bases, and 10 bases separated the two germline ends. The CDR3 extends over 13 amino acids. This CDR3 is CASSARRGYGYTF. DNA of the CDR3: TGTGCCAGCAGTGCGCGCAGGGGCTATGGCTACACCTTC.

The rearrangement links TRBV12-5 to TRBJ1-2; D may be TRBD1 (5 bases). Germline V lookup: CDR1 LGHNT, CDR2 FRNRAP. V lost 5 bases and J lost 6, with 10 bases in between. This CDR3 is 12 amino acids long. CDR3 sequence: CASGTGYDGYTF. The CDR3 nucleotides are TGTGCTAGTGGTACAGGTTACGATGGCTACACCTTC.

The chain couples TRBV5-1 to TRBJ2-3; 10 bases match TRBD2. The length of the CDR3 is 17 residues. The V segment lost 0 bases and the J segment 3 bases; nucleotides outside the gene matches: 7. CDR1 is SGHRS and CDR2 is YFSETQ in the germline V gene. Here the CDR3 DNA reads TGCGCCAGCAGCTTGGTTGTAGCGGGGGGTAGGACAGATACGCAGTATTTT. This encodes CASSLVVAGGRTDTQYF.

The chain couples TRBV10-1 to TRBJ2-3; 12 bases agree with TRBD2. J lost 4 bases, V lost 6 bases, and 5 bases had no gene match. This CDR3 spans 15 amino acids. Germline V gene sequence: CDR1 WNHNN, CDR2 SYGVQD (reference sequence). The CDR3 DNA follows: TGCGCCAGCAGCCCTAGCGGGGGGGCCCCAGATACGCAGTATTTT. Amino acid sequence: CASSPSGGAPDTQYF.

The V and J genes are TRBV11-2 and TRBJ2-7; weak D call: TRBD2 (7 bases). The V end lost 6 bases, the J end lost 3 bases, and 12 bases lay between the germline ends. Germline V lookup: CDR1 SGHAT, CDR2 FQNNGV. The CDR3 spans 13 residues. CDR3 DNA sequence: TGTGCCAGCAGGGGAGGGGGTGTCTACGAGCAGTACTTC. This translates into CASRGGGVYEQYF.

V usage is TRBV9 and J usage is TRBJ2-6; D ambiguous. The germline V and J ends were trimmed by 2 bases and 4 bases, with 7 bases remaining between them. The length of the CDR3 is 14 residues. From germline, CDR1 is SGDLS and CDR2 YYNGEE. CDR3: CASSVDGGANVLTF. Here the CDR3 DNA reads TGTGCCAGCAGCGTCGATGGCGGGGCCAACGTCCTGACTTTC.

The gene calls are TRBV7-6 and TRBJ2-6; 8 nucleotides match TRBD1. J gave up 0 bases and V 5 bases, and 6 bases lay outside the gene matches. CDR1 and CDR2 from the germline V gene are SGHVS and FNYEAQ. This CDR3 is 17 amino acids long. CDR3 sequence: CASSTGQGGSGANVLTF. Written as DNA, the CDR3 is TGTGCCAGCAGCACCGGACAGGGAGGCTCTGGGGCCAACGTCCTGACTTTC.

This chain links TRBV7-7 with TRBJ1-3; unclear D gene. The CDR3 has 14 amino acids. Trimming removed 5 bases at V and 6 bases at J, with 14 bases between. Germline CDR1 is SSHAT and CDR2 is FNYEAQ (reference sequence). CDR3 in DNA: TGTGCCAGCAGCCCGGGCTCGGGCGCAAACACCATATATTTT. Translated: CASSPGSGANTIYF.

CDR3 nucleotides: TGTGCCAGCAGCCAAACTCAGGGGGCGGTTGGCTACACCTTC. Its protein product is CASSQTQGAVGYTF. The chain has TRBV4-2 and TRBJ1-2; TRBD1 aligns across 8 bases. Germline loops: CDR1 LGHNA, CDR2 YNFKEQ. J was trimmed by 7 bases and V by 2 bases; bases with no gene match: 6. This CDR3 has 14 residues.

The chain joins TRBV7-7 to TRBJ2-2; D is possibly TRBD2 (6 bases). Germline loops: CDR1 SSHAT, CDR2 FNYEAQ (reference sequence). The CDR3 contains 15 residues. Trimming pared 5 bases from V and 3 bases from J, leaving 13 bases between. CDR3 protein: CASSPRGGYTGELFF. Here the CDR3 DNA reads TGTGCCAGCAGCCCGCGGGGCGGGTACACCGGGGAGCTGTTTTTT.

This chain uses TRBV19 with TRBJ2-7, with 9 bases that match TRBD1. This CDR3 is 16 amino acids long. Germline V lookup: CDR1 LNHDA, CDR2 SQIVND (reference sequence). V was clipped by 8 bases and J by 0 bases; unmatched bases: 11. DNA for the CDR3: TGTGCCAGTCGAAACACAGGGGGCGAGTTCTCCTACGAGCAGTACTTC. Its protein is CASRNTGGEFSYEQYF.

V and J are TRBV5-1 and TRBJ2-1; 13 bases line up with TRBD2. Trimming cost V 1 base and J 9 bases; bases outside gene matches: 7. Looked up from germline, CDR1 is SGHRS and CDR2 is YFSETQ. This CDR3 contains 16 residues. This CDR3 is CASSLLGLAGMGEQFF. Written as DNA, the CDR3 is TGCGCCAGCAGCTTGTTGGGACTAGCGGGGATGGGTGAGCAGTTCTTC.

This clone was found once. At one end the junction does not follow the germline gene, possibly because of a read error. V usage is TRBV2 and J usage is TRBJ2-2; D is ambiguous. CDR1 is SNHLY, CDR2 FYNNEI, per germline. CDR3 length: 13 residues. This chain's CDR3 is CASSEAEIGELFF. The CDR3 coding sequence is TGTGCCAGCAGCGAAGCAGAGATCGGGGAGCTGTTTTTT.

V and J are TRBV7-2 and TRBJ1-1; unclear D gene. The germline V and J ends were trimmed by 3 bases and 0 bases, with 8 bases remaining between them. The CDR3 has 14 residues. Germline CDR1 is SGHTA and CDR2 is FQGNSA. The CDR3 is CASSFAGMNTEAFF. The CDR3 DNA sequence: TGTGCCAGCAGCTTTGCGGGCATGAACACTGAAGCTTTCTTT.

DNA for the CDR3: TGCGCCAGCAGCCAAATGGGTCTCCTTGAGGGAGCTTTCTTT. Residues: CASSQMGLLEGAFF. The V and J genes are TRBV4-3 and TRBJ1-1; no clear D gene. CDR3 length: 14 residues. Per the germline V gene, CDR1 is LGHNA and CDR2 is YSLEER. Deletions cut 2 bases from V and 10 bases from J, with 17 bases between.

CDR3 sequence (DNA): TGCGCCAGCACTCGAGTGGAGGATGCCGCCGAAAACATTCAGTACTTC. Amino acid sequence: CASTRVEDAAENIQYF. This rearrangement joins TRBV10-1 to TRBJ2-4, with D maybe TRBD2 (5 bases). With 7 bases removed from V and 5 bases from J, the gap between germline ends came to 21 bases. Looked up from germline, CDR1 is WNHNN and CDR2 is SYGVQD (reference sequence). CDR3 length: 16 residues.

This sequence joins TRBV29-1 and TRBJ2-3, with a possible D match to TRBD2 (6 bases). Trimming stripped 8 bases from V and 4 bases from J, with 16 bases between. Germline V gene lookup returns CDR1 SQVTM and CDR2 ANQGSEA. The CDR3 has 13 residues. DNA for the CDR3: TGCAGCTCGACGATGGGGGGTGCAGATACGCAGTATTTT. Protein product: CSSTMGGADTQYF.